Shown below are 14 T cell receptor beta chains from a single sample sequenced in a study of T cell responses to AZD1222 COVID-19 vaccine. Some clones are missing from TCRdb's copy, which holds only in-frame ones; the method was immunoSEQ multiplex PCR. The profile shows around 180,000 clones, almost 95% of them singletons. This specimen was peripheral blood, taken on day 0 of AZD1222 vaccination. The receptors derive from an adult in good health.

The gene calls are TRBV5-6 and TRBJ2-7, with 9 bases lining up with TRBD2. V lost 6 bases, J lost 2 bases, and 3 bases stayed unmatched. CDR3 length: 13 residues. CDR1 SGHDT and CDR2 YYEEEE come from the germline V gene. In DNA, the CDR3 is TGTGCCAGCAACCTAGCGGGAACCTACGAGCAGTACTTC. This translates into CASNLAGTYEQYF.

V usage is TRBV25-1 and J usage is TRBJ1-3; the D is unclear. The CDR3 is 13 residues long. From germline, CDR1 is MGHDK and CDR2 SYGVNS. Trimming stripped 2 bases from V and 5 bases from J, with 7 bases between. The CDR3 sequence is CASSELPRNTIYF. CDR3 sequence (DNA): TGTGCCAGCAGTGAACTACCGAGAAACACCATATATTTT. Supplemented by reference TRBV25-1 and TRBJ1-3, the full variable domain reads EADIYQTPRYLVIGTGKKITLECSQTMGHDKMYWYQQDPGMELHLIHYSYGVNSTEKGDLSSESTVSRIRTEHFPLTLESARPSHTSQYLCASSELPRNTIYFGEGSWLTVV.

This chain links TRBV19 with TRBJ1-1; D gene unclear. Germline lookup yields CDR1 LNHDA and CDR2 SQIVND (reference sequence). The CDR3 is made up of 13 amino acids. V gave up 2 bases and J gave up 3 bases, with 7 bases separating them. Written as DNA, the CDR3 is TGTGCCAGTAGTATATACGGGGACACTGAAGCTTTCTTT. Translation gives CASSIYGDTEAFF.

The chain carries TRBV12-5 and TRBJ1-1; D gene ambiguous. The V end was cut by 3 bases, the J end by 1 base, with 9 bases between. Looked up from germline, CDR1 is LGHNT and CDR2 is FRNRAP. CDR3 length: 14 residues. The CDR3 spells CASGFVSPNTEAFF. The DNA for the CDR3 is TGTGCTAGTGGTTTTGTCAGCCCGAACACTGAAGCTTTCTTT.

The chain carries TRBV18 and TRBJ2-7; D unclear. Deletions cut 6 bases from V and 2 bases from J, with 11 bases between. The CDR3 totals 13 residues. Germline CDR1 KGHSH, CDR2 LQKENI. In DNA form, the CDR3 reads TGTGCCAGCTCGCTCCTTGAGGCCTACGAGCAGTACGTC. This sequence encodes CASSLLEAYEQYV.

This chain uses TRBV7-6 with TRBJ2-7, with 12 nucleotides matching TRBD1. The V segment lost 4 bases and the J segment 2 bases; nucleotides outside the gene matches: 3. The CDR3 runs to 15 residues. Germline V gene data show CDR1 as SGHVS and CDR2 as FNYEAQ. CDR3 DNA sequence: TGTGCCAGCAGCTCGGGACAGGGGGCTACCTACGAGCAGTACTTC. Its translation is CASSSGQGATYEQYF. Looking up the rest from reference TRBV7-6 and TRBJ2-7 gives the full variable domain: GAGVSQSPRYKVTKRGQDVALRCDPISGHVSLYWYRQALGQGPEFLTYFNYEAQQDKSGLPNDRFSAERPEGSISTLTIQRTEQRDSAMYRCASSSGQGATYEQYFGPGTRLTVT.

The CDR3 bases are TGTGCCTGTGGACTCTCTGGGGCCAACGTCCTGACTTTC. Protein product: CACGLSGANVLTF. The rearrangement uses TRBV30 and TRBJ2-6, with D perhaps matching TRBD2 (5 bases). CDR3 length: 13 residues. Germline CDR1 and CDR2: GTSNPN and SVGIG (reference sequence). The V and J ends lost 6 bases and 0 bases respectively, with 6 bases between them. The full variable domain, with the rest looked up from reference TRBV30 and TRBJ2-6, is SQTIHQWPATLVQPVGSPLSLECTVEGTSNPNLYWYRQAAGRGLQLLFYSVGIGQISSEVPQNLSASRPQDRQFILSSKKLLLSDSGFYLCACGLSGANVLTFGAGSRLTVL.

The sample holds one count of this clone. This chain connects TRBV19 to TRBJ1-1; 7 nucleotides align to TRBD1. V trimming: 9 bases; J trimming: 4 bases; junction bases outside the gene matches: 11. The germline V gene encodes CDR1 LNHDA and CDR2 SQIVND (reference sequence). This CDR3 comprises 14 residues. The CDR3 DNA is TGTGCCAGCCACACCAGGGGGTTGACCACTGAAGCTTTCTTT. This codes for CASHTRGLTTEAFF. The full variable domain, in which reference TRBV19 and TRBJ1-1 provide the parts outside the CDR3, is DGGITQSPKYLFRKEGQNVTLSCEQNLNHDAMYWYRQDPGQGLRLIYYSQIVNDFQKGDIAEGYSVSREKKESFPLTVTSAQKNPTAFYLCASHTRGLTTEAFFGQGTRLTVV.

About this clone itself: Other DNA sequences from this sample encode an identical CDR3 as well. The J gene is TRBJ1-1, the V gene TRBV3-1 (or the pseudogene TRBV3-2), with D uncertain. Deletions cut 1 base from V and 1 base from J, with 4 bases between. Germline assignment: CDR1 LGHDT and CDR2 YNNKEL (reference sequence). The CDR3 loop spans 13 amino acids. The CDR3 loop is CASSQVTNTEAFF. The DNA for the CDR3 is TGTGCCAGCAGCCAAGTAACGAACACTGAAGCTTTCTTT.

The chain is built from TRBV6-5 and TRBJ1-2; D is perhaps TRBD1 (6 bases). Trimming left V 10 bases short and J 1 base short, with 16 bases between. Germline assignment: CDR1 MNHEY and CDR2 SVGAGI. The CDR3 runs 14 residues. The CDR3 loop is CATVFRGGNYGYTF. The CDR3 DNA is TGTGCCACCGTGTTTAGGGGGGGTAACTATGGCTACACCTTC.

This clone appeared a single time. In DNA, the CDR3 is TGTGCCAGCAGTGAAAGGTTGAGGGAGGGTGAGCAGTTCTTC. Its protein product is CASSERLREGEQFF. The rearrangement uses TRBV2 and TRBJ2-1; TRBD2 agrees at 7 bases. Per the germline V gene, CDR1 is SNHLY and CDR2 is FYNNEI. V was pared by 2 bases and J by 9 bases, with 7 bases of the junction left unmatched. The CDR3 runs to 14 residues.

This chain links TRBV29-1 with TRBJ2-3; TRBD2 might be the D (6 bases). The CDR3 length is 12 residues. V dropped 5 bases and J dropped 3 bases, with 9 bases sitting between them. Germline V CDR1 and CDR2: SQVTM, ANQGSEA. The DNA for the CDR3 is TGCAGCGTTCGGGACTCAACAGATACGCAGTATTTT. Translated: CSVRDSTDTQYF.

CDR3 residues: CASSRQGRLASGDTQYF. The CDR3 DNA reads TGTGCCAGCAGTCGACAGGGGAGGCTAGCCTCGGGAGATACGCAGTATTTT. The chain couples TRBV28 to TRBJ2-3, with 8 bases aligning to TRBD1. Germline-derived CDR1 and CDR2 are MDHEN and SYDVKM. This CDR3 spans 17 amino acids. V gave up 5 bases and J gave up 5 bases; unmatched junction bases: 15.

The gene calls are TRBV18 and TRBJ1-1; unclear D gene. Germline V CDR1 and CDR2: KGHSH, LQKENI. The CDR3 loop spans 15 amino acids. Trimming cost V 2 bases and J 0 bases, with 10 bases left between them. The CDR3 is CASSPEGSMNTEAFF. In DNA form, the CDR3 reads TGTGCCAGCTCACCAGAGGGAAGTATGAACACTGAAGCTTTCTTT. Combining the CDR3 with reference TRBV18 and TRBJ1-1 gives the whole variable domain NAGVMQNPRHLVRRRGQEARLRCSPMKGHSHVYWYRQLPEEGLKFMVYLQKENIIDESGMPKERFSAEFPKEGPSILRIQQVVRGDSAAYFCASSPEGSMNTEAFFGQGTRLTVV.